The 17 T cell receptor beta chains below all came from one sample that was sequenced in a study of blood T cell repertoires in COVID-19. TCRdb's table, derived via immunoSEQ multiplex PCR, lists solely in-frame clones and lacks some. The sample records 200,000 or so clones, approximately 88% being singletons. The sequencing sample was made of PBMCs or T cells enriched from blood (not recorded which). The receptors were gathered from a young woman who had been exposed to COVID-19.

The genes are TRBV7-9 and TRBJ1-3; no clear D. This CDR3 is built from 16 residues. Trimming stripped 0 bases from V and 4 bases from J, with 13 bases between. Germline CDR1 and CDR2: SEHNR and FQNEAQ (reference sequence). CDR3 sequence: CASSLARLGGGNTIYF. The DNA for the CDR3 is TGTGCCAGCAGCTTAGCGCGCCTAGGTGGGGGAAACACCATATATTTT.

The chain couples TRBV5-4 to TRBJ1-1; D is undetermined. Germline-derived CDR1 and CDR2 are SGHNT and YYREEE (reference sequence). This CDR3 comprises 12 residues. The ends were cut back, 2 bases at V and 5 bases at J, with 7 bases in the middle. This CDR3 is CASSLPGTEAFF. For the CDR3, the DNA is TGTGCCAGCAGCTTACCCGGTACTGAAGCTTTCTTT.

V is TRBV11-2 and J is TRBJ2-5; TRBD2 might be the D (5 bases). The V gene lost 2 bases and the J gene lost 2 bases, with 18 bases spanning the gap. This CDR3 contains 17 residues. CDR1 and CDR2 (germline): SGHAT, FQNNGV. DNA of the CDR3: TGTGCCAGCAGCTTAAACCGGGGAGACCGACGACAAGAGACCCAGTACTTC. Translating gives CASSLNRGDRRQETQYF.

This clone was observed once. The chain's CDR3 is CASSLSGSGLYEQYF. The CDR3 DNA is TGCGCCAGCAGCCTTAGCGGGAGTGGCCTCTACGAGCAGTACTTC. V and J are TRBV5-1 and TRBJ2-7; TRBD2 matches 9 bases. CDR1 is SGHRS and CDR2 is YFSETQ in the germline V gene. CDR3 length equals 15 residues. V lost 4 bases, J lost 3 bases, and 8 bases stayed unmatched.

This chain joins TRBV19 and TRBJ1-3, with D uncertain. The CDR3 covers 15 residues. V was clipped by 6 bases and J by 0 bases, with 12 bases between them. Germline V CDR1 and CDR2: LNHDA, SQIVND (reference sequence). CDR3: CASRGIGSSGNTIYF. DNA for the CDR3: TGTGCCAGTAGGGGCATCGGGAGCTCTGGAAACACCATATATTTT.

The V gene is TRBV30, the J gene TRBJ1-6, with 11 bases matching TRBD1. This CDR3 is 15 amino acids long. Germline CDR1 GTSNPN, CDR2 SVGIG (reference sequence). The ends lost 2 bases at V and 10 bases at J; junction bases unmatched: 7. CDR3 sequence reads: CAWSLRTGGSSPLHF. CDR3 in DNA: TGTGCCTGGAGTCTACGGACAGGGGGCAGCTCACCCCTCCACTTT.

The rearrangement uses TRBV27 and TRBJ2-1, with D uncertain. Germline V gene lookup returns CDR1 MNHEY and CDR2 SMNVEV (reference sequence). The CDR3 sequence is 14 residues long. V lost 3 bases and J 0 bases, leaving 6 bases between the germline ends. In DNA form, the CDR3 reads TGTGCCAGCAGTTTCGGTAGCTCCTACAATGAGCAGTTCTTC. Its protein product is CASSFGSSYNEQFF.

This clone occurred a few times. V gene TRBV3-1 (or the pseudogene TRBV3-2) combines with J gene TRBJ2-2; D is uncertain. The CDR3 runs to 15 residues. V was trimmed by 3 bases and J by 0 bases, leaving 8 bases between them. Germline V gene sequence: CDR1 LGHDT, CDR2 YNNKEL (reference sequence). Written as DNA, the CDR3 is TGTGCCAGCAGCCAGGCAGCGCCGAACACCGGGGAGCTGTTTTTT. Residues: CASSQAAPNTGELFF.

The chain joins TRBV27 to TRBJ1-5; possibly TRBD1 for D (6 bases). V was shortened by 4 bases and J by 3 bases, with 13 bases between the two germline ends. The CDR3 is 15 amino acids. Germline CDR1 reads MNHEY; CDR2 reads SMNVEV (reference sequence). The CDR3 DNA reads TGTGCCAGCAGTTATAACAGGGCCGACAATCAGCCCCAGCATTTT. Translating it yields CASSYNRADNQPQHF.

The chain employs TRBV5-4 and TRBJ1-1; no clear D gene. This CDR3 is built from 13 residues. V lost 3 bases and J lost 1, with 7 bases in between. CDR1 and CDR2 from the germline V gene are SGHNT and YYREEE (reference sequence). CDR3 residues: CASSSGSNTEAFF. The CDR3 DNA is TGTGCCAGCAGCTCGGGATCGAACACTGAAGCTTTCTTT.

The V gene is TRBV10-1, the J gene TRBJ2-1; TRBD1 aligns across 9 bases. Looked up from germline, CDR1 is WNHNN and CDR2 is SYGVQD (reference sequence). The CDR3 is made up of 15 amino acids. The trim removed 5 bases at V and 2 bases at J, leaving 4 bases unmatched. CDR3 in amino acids: CASSRDRETYNEQFF. In nucleotides, the CDR3 is TGCGCCAGCAGTCGGGACAGGGAGACCTACAATGAGCAGTTCTTC.

This sequence joins TRBV18 and TRBJ1-4; D is undetermined. Germline V lookup: CDR1 KGHSH, CDR2 LQKENI. V was pared by 2 bases and J by 11 bases, with 15 bases between. The CDR3 length is 14 residues. CDR3 amino acids: CASSPMKKAGKLFF. For the CDR3, the DNA is TGTGCCAGCTCACCAATGAAGAAGGCGGGGAAACTGTTTTTT. Using reference TRBV18 and TRBJ1-4 for the parts outside the CDR3, the full variable domain is NAGVMQNPRHLVRRRGQEARLRCSPMKGHSHVYWYRQLPEEGLKFMVYLQKENIIDESGMPKERFSAEFPKEGPSILRIQQVVRGDSAAYFCASSPMKKAGKLFFGSGTQLSVL.

The chain joins TRBV9 to TRBJ2-3; no clear D. The germline V gene has CDR1 SGDLS and CDR2 YYNGEE. The V gene lost 4 bases and the J gene lost 7 bases, with 13 bases spanning the gap. The CDR3 is made up of 13 amino acids. In DNA, the CDR3 is TGTGCCAGCAGCCCGCCCGGTGGTTATACGCAGTATTTT. This gives the protein CASSPPGGYTQYF.

The CDR3 coding sequence is TGTGCCAGCCAAAAAACTAGCGGGAGTCTTTCCGGGGAGCTGTTTTTT. Translated: CASQKTSGSLSGELFF. The V and J genes are TRBV18 and TRBJ2-2; 11 bases agree with TRBD2. The CDR3 consists of 16 residues. The junction had 11 bases not matched to a gene; V was cut back by 8 bases and J by 6 bases. Germline CDR1 is KGHSH and CDR2 is LQKENI.

The chain combines TRBV5-6 with TRBJ2-7; TRBD1 matches 8 bases. This CDR3 is 15 amino acids long. The trim removed 3 bases at V and 0 bases at J, leaving 5 bases unmatched. The germline V gene encodes CDR1 SGHDT and CDR2 YYEEEE. CDR3 nucleotides: TGTGCCAGCAGCTCGGACAGGGCTCTCTCCTACGAGCAGTACTTC. It encodes CASSSDRALSYEQYF.

J is TRBJ2-7 and V is TRBV4-1, with 7 bases matching TRBD2. Germline V gives CDR1 MGHRA, CDR2 YSYEKL. The V gene end was trimmed by 3 bases and the J gene end by 0 bases; junction bases not matched to a gene: 8. This CDR3 region has 16 residues. CDR3 in DNA: TGCGCCAGCAGCCAGCACCCAGCGGGACCCTCCTACGAGCAGTACTTC. This translates into CASSQHPAGPSYEQYF.

This chain links TRBV3-1 (or the pseudogene TRBV3-2) with TRBJ1-1, with TRBD1 matching over 10 bases. Germline CDR1 LGHDT, CDR2 YNNKEL (reference sequence). The CDR3 runs 18 residues. V gave up 4 bases and J gave up 3 bases; unmatched junction bases: 14. Written as DNA, the CDR3 is TGTGCCAGCAGCCGAGGGCCGGGACAGGGGAGAAGGGACACTGAAGCTTTCTTT. Translating it yields CASSRGPGQGRRDTEAFF.